This is a list of T cell receptor beta chains from one sample in a study of shared clonotypes between healthy human individuals. Only in-frame clones appear in the TCRdb table, and some are missing; sequencing was by immunoSEQ multiplex PCR. The repertoire includes 450,000 to 550,000 clones, 75% to 85% of them detected once, and 10% to 15% sits in the top ten. The material sequenced was PBMCs. These receptors all come from a woman aged 40 to 50 in good health. Some clones in this sample may be carry-over from other donors' samples. CDR3s include the opening cysteine and the closing phenylalanine or tryptophan. D genes are given only for firm matches. Clone size, where shown, is once, few, many, or a class for clones that have expanded.

v_gene	j_gene	abundance	d_gene	CDR3nt	CDR3aa
TRBV11-2	TRBJ2-7	.	.	TGTGCCAGCAGCTTAGTTGCTAGCGAATACTCCTACGAGCAGTACTTC	CASSLVASEYSYEQYF
TRBV19	TRBJ2-1	.	TRBD2	TGTGCCAGTAGTATAGATTGGGGACTAGCTCGGAATGAGCAGTTCTTC	CASSIDWGLARNEQFF
TRBV9	TRBJ2-3	.	.	TGTGCCAGCAGCGTACGGCCCGCTGGTACGCAGTATTTT	CASSVRPAGTQYF
TRBV7-2	TRBJ2-6	few	.	TGTGCCAGCAGCGTTAAATCTGGGGCCAACGTCCTGACTTTC	CASSVKSGANVLTF
TRBV6-5	TRBJ2-7	.	.	TGTGCCAGCAGTTACTCGTACCAATCCTACGAGCAGTACTTC	CASSYSYQSYEQYF
TRBV6-1	TRBJ2-7	.	TRBD2	TGTGCCAGCAGTGCGCGGGAGGCCACCCGCTACGAGCAGTACTTC	CASSAREATRYEQYF
TRBV5-6	TRBJ2-3	.	.	TGTGCCAGCAGCTTACGGGCGACTAGCACAGATACGCAGTATTTT	CASSLRATSTDTQYF
TRBV10-3	TRBJ1-1	many	.	TGTGCCATCAGTGAGTCGGGGCGCATGAACACTGAAGCTTTCTTT	CAISESGRMNTEAFF
TRBV5-5	TRBJ1-2	.	TRBD1	TGTGCCAGCAGCTTCCGACAGGGCTATGGCTACACCTTC	CASSFRQGYGYTF
TRBV19	TRBJ2-3	few	.	TGTGCCAGTAGTCCTGATAGCACAGATACGCAGTATTTT	CASSPDSTDTQYF
TRBV2	TRBJ2-5	.	.	TGTGCCAGCAGTAGGGCTGGGGTTACGCAAGAGACCCAGTACTTC	CASSRAGVTQETQYF
TRBV2	TRBJ2-2	.	.	TGTGCCAGCACCTGGATATCCGGGGAGCTGTTTTTT	CASTWISGELFF
TRBV5-4	TRBJ2-3	.	TRBD2	TGTGCCAGCAGCTTGGCCCTGGCCAGCGGGAGTAGCACAGATACGCAGTATTTT	CASSLALASGSSTDTQYF
TRBV18	TRBJ1-6	.	.	TGTGCCAGCTCACCCACCGACGGGGATTCACCCCTCCACTTT	CASSPTDGDSPLHF
TRBV28	TRBJ2-1	.	.	TGTGCCAGCAGACTAACGGAGAATGAGCAGTTCTTC	CASRLTENEQFF